A selection of T cell receptor beta chains follows, all from one sample in a study of T cells in Graves' hyperthyroidism and ophthalmopathy. MiXCR, applied by TCRdb to the multiplex PCR reads, yields one record per CDR3 protein. The sample lists about 160,000 distinct CDR3 sequences, about 9.4% occurring once. Source material: blood. These receptors were taken from a woman aged 18-29 years with Graves' hyperthyroidism that later progressed to Graves' ophthalmopathy. Each CDR3 is given with its conserved first and last residue.

J | V | CDR3
TRBJ2-1 | TRBV5-1 | CASSPLASSYNEQFF
TRBJ2-5 | TRBV20-1 | CSARVKGGFGTQYF
TRBJ2-7 | TRBV11-2 | CASSPDRDRGREQYF
TRBJ1-6 | TRBV30 | CAWSVRQGSSPLHF
TRBJ2-5 | TRBV19 | CASSTFGTTETQYF
TRBJ2-7 | TRBV25-1 | CASSEFRDSEQYF
TRBJ1-1 | TRBV7-9 | CASSLVGARNTEAFF
TRBJ2-2 | TRBV29-1 | CSVDQGNTGELFF
TRBJ2-1 | TRBV6-1 | CASSPLAGGNNEQFF
TRBJ2-1 | TRBV6-1 | CASIPAGMAYNEQFF
TRBJ1-6 | TRBV20-1 | CSARVEEGSYNSPLHF
TRBJ1-1 | TRBV28 | CASSLILLRDANTEAFF
TRBJ2-1 | TRBV28 | CASSFIHELEQFF
TRBJ2-7 | TRBV20-1 | CSASPTQGLTYEQYF
TRBJ1-2 | TRBV28 | CASSPRQVYGYTF
TRBJ1-1 | TRBV19 | CASSTNRNTEAFF
TRBJ2-5 | TRBV4-1 | CASSRTSGRLAETQYF
TRBJ2-1 | TRBV7-9 | CASSPKIGLVNEQFF
TRBJ2-1 | TRBV28 | CASTFDLQGRTSGRFHEQFF
TRBJ2-5 | TRBV5-1 | CASSLDPSGRARETQYF
TRBJ2-1 | TRBV24-1 | CATSQVDNEQFF
TRBJ2-3 | TRBV20-1 | CSATSSSGGTYTDTQYF
TRBJ2-5 | TRBV28 | CASSFSGGRPQETQYF
TRBJ1-5 | TRBV6-1 | CASSPGTGGQPQHF
TRBJ2-5 | TRBV19 | CASKDLTSSAIETQYF
TRBJ2-7 | TRBV4-2 | CASSQGSGSYGYEQYF
TRBJ2-2 | TRBV4-2 | CASSHMLQDRVAGELFF
TRBJ2-7 | TRBV5-6 | CASSSGGGSYEQYF
TRBJ2-3 | TRBV20-1 | CSARKARTDTQYF
TRBJ2-1 | TRBV20-1 | CSARDLLEALAGGPLEQFF
TRBJ1-4 | TRBV28 | CASSSGTGDFSEKLFF
TRBJ2-2 | TRBV9 | CASSALISNTGELFF
TRBJ2-7 | TRBV28 | CASIGTGYEQYF
TRBJ2-3 | TRBV9 | CASSVPSGGPDTQYF
TRBJ2-1 | TRBV2 | CASSEVAGGQQFF
TRBJ2-7 | TRBV27 | CASGRVGRNSMDEQYF
TRBJ2-7 | TRBV25-1 | CASSVRQGTPYEQYF
TRBJ1-5 | TRBV27 | CASSFGGGESNQPQHF
TRBJ2-5 | TRBV6-1 | CASSRPKAGGLETQYF
TRBJ1-6 | TRBV10-3 | CAISGDRPGNSPLHF
TRBJ1-1 | TRBV28 | CASSRRSGAFF
TRBJ2-5 | TRBV30 | CAWGKETQYF
TRBJ1-5 | TRBV5-8 | CASSFGQPDQPQHF
TRBJ1-4 | TRBV14 | CASSQESGGATNEKLFF